A single sample is the source of the 25 T cell receptor beta chains below, sequenced in a study of cytomegalovirus exposure and HLA in healthy donors. The study ran its PCR with 60 Vbeta and 13 Jbeta primers. The assay was immunoSEQ multiplex PCR, and TCRdb's table has in-frame clones only and misses some. The sample records roughly 100,000 clones, approximately 72% being singletons. The specimen sequenced was PBMCs. These receptors were obtained from a woman aged 40 to 50 in good health and CMV-seronegative.

This chain connects TRBV27 to TRBJ2-7; tentatively, D is TRBD2 (6 bases). V dropped 6 bases and J dropped 5 bases, with 14 bases sitting between them. CDR1 is MNHEY and CDR2 is SMNVEV in the germline V gene (reference sequence). This CDR3 has 13 amino acids. The CDR3 spells CASRRVGGDEQYF. The DNA of the CDR3 is TGTGCCAGCAGAAGGGTGGGGGGTGACGAGCAGTACTTC.

The chain employs TRBV19 and TRBJ2-4, with a possible D match to TRBD2 (7 bases). Per the germline V gene, CDR1 is LNHDA and CDR2 is SQIVND (reference sequence). Trimming removed 1 base from V and 7 bases from J, with 14 bases in between. The CDR3 spans 15 residues. The CDR3 spells CASSIGGGRGNIQYF. As DNA, the CDR3 is TGTGCCAGTAGTATAGGGGGGGGGCGCGGGAACATTCAGTACTTC.

The CDR3 region has the DNA TGTGCCAGCAGTTACAGGGGGCGGATGTACGAGCAGTACTTC. It is translated as CASSYRGRMYEQYF. The chain is built from TRBV28 and TRBJ2-7; 9 nucleotides agree with TRBD1. The length of the CDR3 is 14 residues. Looked up from germline, CDR1 is MDHEN and CDR2 is SYDVKM. The V and J ends lost 4 bases and 4 bases, in that order; junction bases with no gene match: 5.

This rearrangement joins TRBV7-9 to TRBJ1-1; D possibly corresponds to TRBD1 (5 bases). Germline V gene data show CDR1 as SEHNR and CDR2 as FQNEAQ (reference sequence). The germline V and J ends were trimmed by 6 bases and 8 bases, with 10 bases remaining between them. The CDR3 sequence is 11 residues long. The CDR3, as DNA: TGTGCCAGCAGATCACAGGACGAAGCTTTCTTT. Its protein product is CASRSQDEAFF. The variable domain in full, completed from reference TRBV7-9 and TRBJ1-1, reads DTGVSQNPRHKITKRGQNVTFRCDPISEHNRLYWYRQTLGQGPEFLTYFQNEAQLEKSRLLSDRFSAERPKGSFSTLEIQRTEQGDSAMYLCASRSQDEAFFGQGTRLTVV.

The sample holds one count of this clone. The CDR3 here is CASSSGQGRSGNTIYF. CDR3 in DNA: TGTGCCAGCAGCTCAGGACAGGGCCGCTCTGGAAACACCATATATTTT. This chain uses TRBV5-4 with TRBJ1-3; 8 bases are shared with TRBD1. The CDR3 has 16 residues. Trimming took 3 bases from V and 0 from J; bases not matched to a gene: 5. Germline V gene sequence: CDR1 SGHNT, CDR2 YYREEE (reference sequence).

The genes are TRBV27 and TRBJ2-2; weak D call: TRBD1 (5 bases). Per germline, CDR1 MNHEY and CDR2 SMNVEV (reference sequence). CDR3 length equals 15 residues. V was cut by 4 bases and J by 0 bases, with 9 bases left in between. The CDR3: CASSSGRANTGELFF. CDR3 in DNA: TGTGCCAGCAGTTCAGGCAGGGCGAACACCGGGGAGCTGTTTTTT.

The rearrangement joins TRBV19 to TRBJ1-1, with TRBD1 as a possible D gene (6 bases). V dropped 7 bases and J dropped 0 bases, with 15 bases sitting between them. There are 15 residues in the CDR3. The germline gives CDR1 LNHDA, CDR2 SQIVND (reference sequence). Here the CDR3 reads CASKNPDRMNTEAFF. CDR3 coding DNA: TGTGCCAGTAAAAACCCGGACAGAATGAACACTGAAGCTTTCTTT.

The rearrangement joins TRBV28 to TRBJ2-4; D may be TRBD2 (6 bases). V dropped 6 bases and J dropped 0 bases, with 12 bases sitting between them. This CDR3 spans 15 amino acids. Germline CDR1 and CDR2: MDHEN and SYDVKM. The CDR3 region is CASSYGTLAKNIQYF. For the CDR3, the DNA is TGTGCCAGCAGCTACGGGACTTTAGCCAAAAACATTCAGTACTTC.

This chain links TRBV11-1 with TRBJ2-5, with TRBD1 matching 8 bases. The V gene's germline CDR1 is SGHAT and CDR2 FQDESV (reference sequence). J lost 5 bases, V lost 2 bases, and 4 bases had no gene match. This CDR3 contains 14 residues. This CDR3 is CASSLHRGFETQYF. DNA for the CDR3: TGTGCCAGCAGCTTACACAGGGGGTTCGAGACCCAGTACTTC. Variable domain in full (rest from reference TRBV11-1 and TRBJ2-5): EAEVAQSPRYKITEKSQAVAFWCDPISGHATLYWYRQILGQGPELLVQFQDESVVDDSQLPKDRFSAERLKGVDSTLKIQPAELGDSAMYLCASSLHRGFETQYFGPGTRLLVL.

Only one count was recorded for this clone. One junction end disagrees with the germline gene, perhaps due to a read error. Other DNA sequences within the sample encode an identical CDR3. The chain joins TRBV27 to TRBJ1-3; weak D call: TRBD1 (6 bases). The CDR3 runs to 14 residues. Per germline, CDR1 MNHEY and CDR2 SMNVEV (reference sequence). The CDR3 region has the DNA TGCGCCAGCAGTTTTACAGGGTATGAGGACACCATATATTTT. Encoded protein: CASSFTGYEDTIYF.

The CDR3 here is CASSSVLNEQFF. CDR3 coding DNA: TGTGCCAGCAGCTCCGTCCTTAATGAGCAGTTCTTC. The chain uses TRBV13 and TRBJ2-1; D unresolved. CDR1 is PRHDT, CDR2 FYEKMQ, per germline (reference sequence). This CDR3 has 12 residues. V was clipped by 4 bases and J by 7 bases, with 8 bases between them.

This clone was detected only once. The J gene is TRBJ2-7, the V gene TRBV1; the table gives TRBD2 as D, unverified against the DNA. TRBV1 is given as a pseudogene. CDR3 size: 8 residues. The CDR3 nucleotides read TGCACCTCGGGAGAGCAGTACTTC. As protein: CTSGEQYF.

This CDR3 reads CASSLANNEQFF. The CDR3 region has the DNA TGCGCCAGCAGCTTGGCTAACAATGAGCAGTTCTTC. The chain links TRBV5-1 to TRBJ2-1; unclear D gene. V was trimmed by 0 bases and J by 5 bases, leaving 3 bases between them. Germline values: CDR1 SGHRS, CDR2 YFSETQ. There are 12 residues in the CDR3.

The chain has TRBV28 and TRBJ2-7; 8 positions match TRBD1. Germline values: CDR1 MDHEN, CDR2 SYDVKM. The length of the CDR3 is 15 residues. Losses at the gene ends were 5 bases for V and 7 bases for J; bases not matched to a gene: 13. The CDR3 is CASSEPGTGLGEQYF. CDR3 nucleotide sequence: TGTGCCAGCAGTGAACCCGGGACAGGTCTTGGTGAGCAGTACTTC. Drawing the rest from reference TRBV28 and TRBJ2-7, the complete variable domain is DVKVTQSSRYLVKRTGEKVFLECVQDMDHENMFWYRQDPGLGLRLIYFSYDVKMKEKGDIPEGYSVSREKKERFSLILESASTNQTSMYLCASSEPGTGLGEQYFGPGTRLTVT.

This chain connects TRBV27 to TRBJ2-7, with 7 bases that match TRBD2. V was clipped by 2 bases and J by 4 bases; unmatched bases: 11. Germline CDR1 is MNHEY and CDR2 is SMNVEV (reference sequence). The CDR3 contains 16 residues. The CDR3 bases are TGTGCCAGCAGTTTACGTTGGACTAGTAGCTCTTACGAGCAGTACTTC. Translation: CASSLRWTSSSYEQYF.

This clone was detected only a few times. The V call is TRBV2, the J call TRBJ1-1, with a tentative D call TRBD1 (6 bases). Germline V gives CDR1 SNHLY, CDR2 FYNNEI. The CDR3 length is 16 residues. The ends were cut back, 1 base at V and 2 bases at J, with 14 bases in the middle. The CDR3 protein is CASSEEGGRFNTEAFF. Written as DNA, the CDR3 is TGTGCCAGCAGTGAAGAGGGGGGGCGATTTAACACTGAAGCTTTCTTT.

The J gene is TRBJ2-2, the V gene TRBV19, with D maybe TRBD1 (6 bases). This CDR3 is built from 16 residues. Germline V gene lookup returns CDR1 LNHDA and CDR2 SQIVND (reference sequence). V was trimmed by 5 bases and J by 6 bases, leaving 19 bases between them. This CDR3 reads CASSVRGRGVAGELFF. In DNA, the CDR3 is TGTGCCAGTAGTGTCCGGGGCAGGGGAGTTGCCGGGGAGCTGTTTTTT.

This chain joins TRBV19 and TRBJ2-7, with 9 bases matching TRBD1. From germline, CDR1 is LNHDA and CDR2 SQIVND (reference sequence). There are 14 residues in the CDR3. After removal of 2 bases from V and 3 bases from J, the junction contained 2 bases not matched to a gene. The chain's CDR3 is CASSITTGGYEQYF. The DNA for the CDR3 is TGTGCCAGTAGTATAACGACAGGGGGCTACGAGCAGTACTTC. The whole variable domain, filled in from reference TRBV19 and TRBJ2-7, reads DGGITQSPKYLFRKEGQNVTLSCEQNLNHDAMYWYRQDPGQGLRLIYYSQIVNDFQKGDIAEGYSVSREKKESFPLTVTSAQKNPTAFYLCASSITTGGYEQYFGPGTRLTVT.

Comments on this clone: This same CDR3 is encoded by further DNA sequences in the sample. The gene calls are TRBV6-5 and TRBJ1-2, with D perhaps matching TRBD1 (6 bases). The V gene lost 2 bases and the J gene lost 4 bases, with 11 bases spanning the gap. Germline-derived CDR1 and CDR2 are MNHEY and SVGAGI. The CDR3 is 14 residues long. The CDR3 nucleotides are TGTGCCAGCAGTTACCGGCAGGGGACCTATGGCTACACCTTC. It encodes CASSYRQGTYGYTF.

This chain uses TRBV14 with TRBJ1-2; a possible D gene is TRBD1 (5 bases). Germline V gene sequence: CDR1 SGHDN, CDR2 FVKESK. The CDR3 extends over 13 amino acids. V gave up 3 bases and J gave up 5 bases, with 10 bases separating them. DNA for the CDR3: TGTGCCAGCAGCCAGGCGGGGGTTTATGGCTACACCTTC. Translating gives CASSQAGVYGYTF.

The chain employs TRBV7-8 and TRBJ1-6; no definite D call. The CDR3 length is 13 residues. V lost 5 bases, J lost 10 bases, and 12 bases lay in between. The germline V gene encodes CDR1 SGHVS and CDR2 FQNEAQ. CDR3 loop: CASSHREESPLHF. The DNA of the CDR3 is TGTGCCAGCAGCCACCGGGAGGAATCACCCCTCCACTTT.

The chain employs TRBV7-8 and TRBJ1-2; D is unclear. The ends were cut back, 10 bases at V and 3 bases at J, with 21 bases in the middle. In germline, CDR1 is SGHVS, CDR2 FQNEAQ. This CDR3 region has 15 residues. As DNA, the CDR3 is TGTGCCACGGCAAAGGGAGTGTCCACTGACTATGGCTACACCTTC. Amino acids: CATAKGVSTDYGYTF.

This clone was found a few times. This chain links TRBV5-4 with TRBJ2-3, with D tentatively TRBD2 (6 bases). V was pared by 0 bases and J by 1 base, with 12 bases between. CDR1 is SGHNT, CDR2 YYREEE, per germline (reference sequence). The CDR3 runs 16 residues. Here the CDR3 DNA reads TGTGCCAGCAGCTTGGCATTGCGGGACGGCACAGATACGCAGTATTTT. This gives the protein CASSLALRDGTDTQYF.

V usage is TRBV7-5 and J usage is TRBJ2-7; the D call in the table, TRBD2, was not verified against the DNA. TRBV7-5 is reported as a pseudogene. This CDR3 has 14 amino acids. This CDR3 is CARSRYRRYYEQYF. DNA for the CDR3: TGTGCCAGAAGCCGGTATCGCCGCTATTACGAGCAGTACTTC.

The J gene is TRBJ2-1, the V gene TRBV9; TRBD2 matches 8 bases. CDR3 length: 17 amino acids. Per germline, CDR1 SGDLS and CDR2 YYNGEE. The V segment lost 4 bases and the J segment 2 bases; nucleotides outside the gene matches: 11. CDR3: CASSSLPTGGAYNEQFF. DNA for the CDR3: TGTGCCAGCAGCTCCCTGCCTACGGGGGGGGCCTACAATGAGCAGTTCTTC.